A single sample gave rise to the 25 T cell receptor beta chains below, sequenced in a study of somatic mutations in cytotoxic T cells in rheumatoid arthritis. The data were produced by immunoSEQ multiplex PCR, yet TCRdb's version contains in-frame clones alone and is incomplete. The profile shows about 6,700 clones, around 80% of them singletons. Sequenced sample: CD8+ T cells sorted from blood. Receptors originate from a woman aged 55-70 years in good health.

The chain has TRBV2 and TRBJ2-7, with 13 bases matching TRBD2. This CDR3 contains 16 residues. From germline, CDR1 is SNHLY and CDR2 FYNNEI. Trimming cost V 7 bases and J 0 bases; bases outside gene matches: 6. CDR3 DNA: TGTGCCAGCAAAGGACTAGCGGGAGAGCTCTCCTACGAGCAGTACTTC. This codes for CASKGLAGELSYEQYF.

The V gene is TRBV10-3, the J gene TRBJ2-7; 8 bases fit TRBD1. V was clipped by 6 bases and J by 0 bases; unmatched bases: 7. The germline V gene encodes CDR1 ENHRY and CDR2 SYGVKD. The CDR3 runs 15 residues. The CDR3 sequence: CAIRDTGGGSYEQYF. DNA of the CDR3: TGTGCCATCAGAGACACAGGGGGAGGCTCCTACGAGCAGTACTTC.

This rearrangement joins TRBV29-1 to TRBJ2-7; 9 bases fit TRBD2. In germline, CDR1 is SQVTM, CDR2 ANQGSEA. V shed 5 bases and J 4 bases; nucleotides not matched to a gene: 15. The CDR3 runs 16 residues. For the CDR3, the DNA is TGCAGCGTTACTTCCGGAGTAGCGGGAGTGGGGTACGAGCAGTACTTC. It codes for CSVTSGVAGVGYEQYF.

The chain couples TRBV2 to TRBJ1-2; 7 bases match TRBD1. CDR1 and CDR2 (germline): SNHLY, FYNNEI. V shed 6 bases, J shed 2 bases, and the junction held 12 bases outside the gene matches. This CDR3 is 16 amino acids long. DNA of the CDR3: TGTGCCAGCAGACCAATGGACAGGAACGGCAACTATGGCTACACCTTC. Encoded protein: CASRPMDRNGNYGYTF.

The CDR3 DNA is TGCGCCAGCAGCTTGGGGGAACAGGGGGCAGGTTATGGCTACACCTTC. As protein: CASSLGEQGAGYGYTF. The chain uses TRBV5-1 and TRBJ1-2; TRBD1 agrees at 9 bases. Germline V gene lookup returns CDR1 SGHRS and CDR2 YFSETQ. The CDR3 is 16 amino acids. V shed 0 bases and J 5 bases; nucleotides not matched to a gene: 8.

The chain employs TRBV5-1 and TRBJ2-1; 7 bases are a match to TRBD1. Germline assignment: CDR1 SGHRS and CDR2 YFSETQ. The CDR3 is made up of 16 amino acids. With V trimmed by 4 bases and J by 4 bases, 11 bases remained unmatched. The CDR3 here is CASSPTQGLGYNEQFF. CDR3 nucleotides: TGCGCCAGCAGCCCGACACAGGGGCTGGGTTACAATGAGCAGTTCTTC. Full variable domain (outside the CDR3, taken from reference TRBV5-1 and TRBJ2-1): KAGVTQTPRYLIKTRGQQVTLSCSPISGHRSVSWYQQTPGQGLQFLFEYFSETQRNKGNFPGRFSGRQFSNSRSEMNVSTLELGDSALYLCASSPTQGLGYNEQFFGPGTRLTVL.

The V and J genes are TRBV2 and TRBJ2-5; D is unclear. The J call is doubtful: the DNA matches TRBJ2-7 better. Per germline, CDR1 SNHLY and CDR2 FYNNEI. The CDR3 length is 15 residues. CDR3 in DNA: TGTGCCAGCAGTGAAGCGCTTTTTAGCTCCTACGAGCAGTACTTC. Translated, it gives CASSEALFSSYEQYF.

The CDR3 DNA follows: TGTGCCAGCTCACCGCGGACAGGGGGCACAATGAACACTGAAGCTTTCTTT. Translating gives CASSPRTGGTMNTEAFF. The chain links TRBV18 to TRBJ1-1; 11 bases match TRBD1. The CDR3 sequence is 17 residues long. V gave up 3 bases and J gave up 0 bases; unmatched junction bases: 6. Germline CDR1 is KGHSH and CDR2 is LQKENI.

V and J are TRBV11-1 and TRBJ2-4; 8 nucleotides line up with TRBD2. With 5 bases clipped from V and 2 bases from J, the junction kept 8 bases outside the gene matches. Germline V gives CDR1 SGHAT, CDR2 FQDESV (reference sequence). This CDR3 comprises 16 residues. The CDR3 nucleotides read TGTGCCAGCAGCCCCCGGGAGGGAGGGACCAAAAACATTCAGTACTTC. Translated: CASSPREGGTKNIQYF.

CDR3 sequence: CASSITLAGGPATDTQYF. CDR3 DNA sequence: TGTGCCAGTAGTATAACCCTAGCGGGAGGGCCGGCCACAGATACGCAGTATTTT. V is TRBV19 and J is TRBJ2-3; TRBD2 agrees at 12 bases. The length of the CDR3 is 18 residues. Germline-derived CDR1 and CDR2 are LNHDA and SQIVND (reference sequence). The J segment lost 2 bases and the V segment lost 2 bases, leaving 8 bases of the junction unmatched.

About this clone: An end of the junction differs from the germline gene, which may be a read error. The rearrangement links TRBV7-7 to TRBJ2-1, with a tentative D call TRBD2 (6 bases). The CDR3 length is 15 residues. In germline, CDR1 is SSHAT, CDR2 FNYEAQ (reference sequence). The DNA of the CDR3 is TGTGCTAGCAGCTCCCTGGGGGGCTCCTACAATGAGCAGTTCTTC. Amino acid sequence: CASSSLGGSYNEQFF. The full variable domain, in which reference TRBV7-7 and TRBJ2-1 provide the parts outside the CDR3, is GAGVSQSPRYKVTKRGQDVTLRCDPISSHATLYWYQQALGQGPEFLTYFNYEAQPDKSGLPSDRFSAERPEGSISTLTIQRTEQRDSAMYRCASSSLGGSYNEQFFGPGTRLTVL.

CDR3 nucleotides: TGTGCCAGCAGCCCATTGGGACTAGCGGCTCAAGAGACCCAGTACTTC. Its translation is CASSPLGLAAQETQYF. This sequence joins TRBV7-8 and TRBJ2-5, with 11 bases that match TRBD2. This CDR3 region has 16 residues. Germline CDR1 and CDR2: SGHVS and FQNEAQ. Trimming at V came to 5 bases and at J to 2 bases, leaving 7 bases not matched to a gene.

This chain joins TRBV11-3 and TRBJ2-7; 8 bases match TRBD1. The V and J ends lost 4 bases and 0 bases, in that order; junction bases with no gene match: 5. Germline V CDR1 and CDR2: SGHNT, YENEEA. The CDR3 is 15 residues long. The CDR3 region has the DNA TGTGCCAGCAGCTCGTTGCAGGGGGCCTCCTACGAGCAGTACTTC. It encodes CASSSLQGASYEQYF.

The rearrangement links TRBV27 to TRBJ1-5, with 8 bases that match TRBD1. Germline V gene lookup returns CDR1 MNHEY and CDR2 SMNVEV (reference sequence). Unmatched junction bases numbered 4, after V lost 6 bases and J lost 0 bases. The CDR3 runs to 15 residues. CDR3 in amino acids: CASRQGAYSNQPQHF. The CDR3 DNA follows: TGTGCCAGCAGGCAGGGGGCCTATAGCAATCAGCCCCAGCATTTT.

The rearrangement joins TRBV19 to TRBJ2-2, with D possibly being TRBD2 (6 bases). The CDR3 has 16 amino acids. V lost 7 bases and J 4 bases, leaving 19 bases between the germline ends. Germline assignment: CDR1 LNHDA and CDR2 SQIVND (reference sequence). The CDR3 reads CASMEGVLAPTGELFF. As DNA, the CDR3 is TGTGCCAGTATGGAGGGAGTTCTAGCGCCCACCGGGGAGCTGTTTTTT.

This chain links TRBV6-1 with TRBJ2-1; 10 bases align to TRBD1. The CDR3 totals 14 residues. V shed 5 bases and J 9 bases; nucleotides not matched to a gene: 7. Germline CDR1 is MNHNS and CDR2 is SASEGT. The CDR3 coding sequence is TGTGCCAGCAGTTCGGGACAGGGGATGGGTGAGCAGTTCTTC. The encoded protein is CASSSGQGMGEQFF.

This clone has only one observation. This chain connects TRBV7-6 to TRBJ1-1; tentative D call: TRBD1 (5 bases). The V end lost 6 bases, the J end lost 2 bases, and 22 bases lay between the germline ends. This CDR3 is 17 amino acids long. CDR1 is SGHVS, CDR2 FNYEAQ, per germline. The CDR3 is CASSSPGGAAENTEAFF. The CDR3 DNA reads as TGTGCCAGCAGTTCTCCCGGGGGTGCGGCAGAAAACACTGAAGCTTTCTTT.

This rearrangement joins TRBV5-1 to TRBJ1-1; D is undetermined. CDR3 length equals 12 residues. From germline, CDR1 is SGHRS and CDR2 YFSETQ. V was clipped by 4 bases and J by 4 bases, with 8 bases between them. Here the CDR3 reads CASSPIGTEAFF. CDR3 DNA: TGCGCCAGCAGCCCCATCGGCACTGAAGCTTTCTTT.

V and J are TRBV7-6 and TRBJ2-1; 9 bases line up with TRBD2. Germline lookup yields CDR1 SGHVS and CDR2 FNYEAQ. V dropped 5 bases and J dropped 3; count of bases not matched to a gene: 11. The CDR3 spans 17 residues. CDR3 DNA: TGTGCCAGCAGCCTAGAGACTAGCGGAAGTCTCTACAATGAGCAGTTCTTC. Protein sequence: CASSLETSGSLYNEQFF.

This chain links TRBV27 with TRBJ1-1; TRBD1 agrees at 7 bases. Trimming took 6 bases from V and 1 from J; bases not matched to a gene: 5. Germline V lookup: CDR1 MNHEY, CDR2 SMNVEV (reference sequence). The length of the CDR3 is 14 residues. As DNA, the CDR3 is TGTGCCAGCAGAGTGGGACAGACGAACACTGAAGCTTTCTTT. Encoded protein: CASRVGQTNTEAFF.

The chain couples TRBV10-3 to TRBJ1-2; TRBD1 aligns across 12 bases. The CDR3 is 15 amino acids. Trimming at V came to 3 bases and at J to 5 bases, leaving 4 bases not matched to a gene. Per germline, CDR1 ENHRY and CDR2 SYGVKD. The CDR3 reads CAISEGTGGGYGYTF. DNA for the CDR3: TGTGCCATCAGTGAAGGGACAGGGGGCGGTTATGGCTACACCTTC.

The rearrangement joins TRBV11-3 to TRBJ2-5; 9 bases are a match to TRBD2. With V trimmed by 3 bases and J by 5 bases, 7 bases remained unmatched. This CDR3 has 15 amino acids. Germline V gene sequence: CDR1 SGHNT, CDR2 YENEEA. DNA of the CDR3: TGTGCCAGCAGCTTGCGGGAGGGGGGGATGGAGACCCAGTACTTC. It translates to CASSLREGGMETQYF.

This clone was recorded once. The chain recombines TRBV27 with TRBJ1-2; 7 bases line up with TRBD1. Germline V gene sequence: CDR1 MNHEY, CDR2 SMNVEV (reference sequence). Trimming took 6 bases from V and 6 from J; bases not matched to a gene: 1. The CDR3 spans 11 residues. CDR3 sequence reads: CASRTGNGYTF. The CDR3 DNA sequence: TGTGCCAGCAGGACAGGGAATGGCTACACCTTC.

The chain has TRBV5-1 and TRBJ1-1; D ambiguous. Trimming took off 0 bases at V and 8 bases at J, with 20 bases between the two ends. The germline CDR1 and CDR2 sequences are SGHRS and YFSETQ. The CDR3 is made up of 16 amino acids. The CDR3 nucleotides read TGCGCCAGCAGCTTGGAATCGGCAGGCCTCAACTCCGAAGCTTTCTTT. Its protein is CASSLESAGLNSEAFF.

The chain recombines TRBV10-3 with TRBJ2-5; 11 bases align to TRBD2. TRBJ2-7 explains the end of the DNA better; the J call may be wrong. Germline V gives CDR1 ENHRY, CDR2 SYGVKD. This CDR3 is built from 15 residues. CDR3 amino acids: CAISESTSGMFEQYF. CDR3 nucleotide sequence: TGTGCCATCAGTGAGTCGACTAGCGGGATGTTCGAGCAGTACTTC.